This entry lists 27 T cell receptor beta chains sequenced from one sample in a study of blood T cell repertoires in COVID-19. The assay was immunoSEQ multiplex PCR, and TCRdb's table has in-frame clones only and misses some. The data contain roughly 55,000 clones, over 75% of them singletons. The material sequenced was peripheral blood. The receptors stem from a human donor with active COVID-19. The donor label of this sample is uncertain.

The chain employs TRBV4-1 and TRBJ2-7; D is possibly TRBD1 (6 bases). From germline, CDR1 is MGHRA and CDR2 YSYEKL. The V and J ends lost 4 bases and 2 bases respectively, with 18 bases between them. There are 16 residues in the CDR3. The DNA of the CDR3 is TGCGCCAGCAGCCCGCAAAAACTACAGGGAACCTACGAGCAGTACTTC. Translation gives CASSPQKLQGTYEQYF.

This sequence joins TRBV5-1 and TRBJ2-7; D perhaps matches TRBD2 (6 bases). Germline CDR1 reads SGHRS; CDR2 reads YFSETQ. The CDR3 runs 14 residues. Trimming stripped 5 bases from V and 7 bases from J, with 19 bases between. The CDR3 bases are TGCGCCAGCAGGGTCCGGGACTCGAGTGAGGAGCAGTACTTC. It codes for CASRVRDSSEEQYF.

V usage is TRBV5-6 and J usage is TRBJ1-5, with a possible D match to TRBD1 (6 bases). Germline V CDR1 and CDR2: SGHDT, YYEEEE. V gave up 1 base and J gave up 1 base, with 12 bases separating them. The CDR3 covers 16 residues. CDR3 residues: CASSLRTAGSNQPQHF. The CDR3 DNA reads TGTGCCAGCAGCTTGAGGACAGCGGGGAGCAATCAGCCCCAGCATTTT. Full variable domain (missing parts from reference TRBV5-6 and TRBJ1-5): DAGVTQSPTHLIKTRGQQVTLRCSPKSGHDTVSWYQQALGQGPQFIFQYYEEEERQRGNFPDRFSGHQFPNYSSELNVNALLLGDSALYLCASSLRTAGSNQPQHFGDGTRLSIL.

V and J are TRBV19 and TRBJ2-1, with unresolved D. V shed 5 bases and J shed 9 bases, with 11 bases lying between them. Germline-derived CDR1 and CDR2 are LNHDA and SQIVND (reference sequence). The CDR3 contains 12 residues. The CDR3 loop reads CASSFQASEQFF. CDR3 coding DNA: TGTGCCAGTAGTTTCCAGGCCAGTGAGCAGTTCTTC.

The CDR3 region has the DNA TGTGCCAGCAGTGAAGTCGCGGGGGGGACAGATACGCAGTATTTT. Its protein product is CASSEVAGGTDTQYF. The V call is TRBV6-1, the J call TRBJ2-3; 9 nucleotides agree with TRBD2. Germline-derived CDR1 and CDR2 are MNHNS and SASEGT. This CDR3 is 15 amino acids long. V lost 1 base, J lost 3 bases, and 2 bases stayed unmatched.

The chain has TRBV5-4 and TRBJ2-3; weak D call: TRBD2 (5 bases). The CDR3 totals 13 residues. Germline assignment: CDR1 SGHNT and CDR2 YYREEE (reference sequence). The V end lost 2 bases, the J end lost 4 bases, and 8 bases lay between the germline ends. CDR3 loop: CASSFPSSDTQYF. The CDR3 region has the DNA TGTGCCAGCAGCTTCCCTAGCTCAGATACGCAGTATTTT.

The chain links TRBV27 to TRBJ2-5; D may be TRBD2 (5 bases). The ends were cut back, 2 bases at V and 0 bases at J, with 16 bases in the middle. This CDR3 has 17 residues. The germline CDR1 and CDR2 sequences are MNHEY and SMNVEV (reference sequence). The CDR3: CASSLRADYRYQETQYF. The CDR3 coding sequence is TGTGCCAGCAGTTTAAGGGCAGACTACCGGTACCAAGAGACCCAGTACTTC.

This clone was detected only once. This chain joins TRBV5-4 and TRBJ1-1; 7 nucleotides agree with TRBD1. This CDR3 comprises 15 residues. The J segment lost 0 bases and the V segment lost 2 bases, leaving 4 bases of the junction unmatched. Looked up from germline, CDR1 is SGHNT and CDR2 is YYREEE (reference sequence). CDR3 DNA sequence: TGTGCCAGCAGCTTTCTGACAGGGTTGAACACTGAAGCTTTCTTT. This codes for CASSFLTGLNTEAFF.

This chain joins TRBV19 and TRBJ1-5, with 11 nucleotides matching TRBD1. The V gene's germline CDR1 is LNHDA and CDR2 SQIVND (reference sequence). Losses at the gene ends were 10 bases for V and 1 base for J; bases not matched to a gene: 6. The CDR3 loop spans 15 amino acids. CDR3 coding DNA: TGTGCCACCCGGGACAGGGGGGGGAGCAATCAGCCCCAGCATTTT. It specifies CATRDRGGSNQPQHF.

Here the CDR3 reads CASSQDGADANTGELFF. CDR3 sequence (DNA): TGCGCCAGCAGCCAAGATGGGGCAGACGCGAACACCGGGGAGCTGTTTTTT. The J gene is TRBJ2-2, the V gene TRBV4-3; weak D call: TRBD1 (5 bases). CDR3 length: 17 residues. V was cut by 0 bases and J by 0 bases, with 11 bases left in between. Germline assignment: CDR1 LGHNA and CDR2 YSLEER.

The rearrangement joins TRBV24-1 to TRBJ2-3; a weak D match, TRBD2 (6 bases). The CDR3 contains 13 residues. V was trimmed by 4 bases and J by 5 bases, leaving 9 bases between them. CDR1 and CDR2 from the germline V gene are KGHDR and SFDVKD. The CDR3 loop reads CATSELGGDTQYF. DNA of the CDR3: TGTGCCACCAGTGAGCTGGGGGGAGATACGCAGTATTTT.

The J gene is TRBJ2-1, the V gene TRBV2; 8 bases line up with TRBD2. Germline V gene sequence: CDR1 SNHLY, CDR2 FYNNEI. V shed 0 bases and J 9 bases; nucleotides not matched to a gene: 16. This CDR3 is 18 amino acids long. CDR3: CASSEALGSGADQGEQFF. CDR3 nucleotide sequence: TGTGCCAGCAGTGAAGCATTAGGTAGCGGGGCAGACCAGGGTGAGCAGTTCTTC.

This sequence joins TRBV28 and TRBJ2-7; D is perhaps TRBD1 (5 bases). This CDR3 comprises 17 residues. CDR1 MDHEN and CDR2 SYDVKM come from the germline V gene. V dropped 8 bases and J dropped 0 bases, with 23 bases sitting between them. The CDR3 DNA follows: TGTGCCAGCTTTTCCCCAACTGGGGCCAGCCACTCCTACGAGCAGTACTTC. Amino acids: CASFSPTGASHSYEQYF. Supplemented by reference TRBV28 and TRBJ2-7, the full variable domain reads DVKVTQSSRYLVKRTGEKVFLECVQDMDHENMFWYRQDPGLGLRLIYFSYDVKMKEKGDIPEGYSVSREKKERFSLILESASTNQTSMYLCASFSPTGASHSYEQYFGPGTRLTVT.

This chain joins TRBV10-3 and TRBJ2-7, with 12 bases that match TRBD2. This CDR3 spans 13 amino acids. Germline CDR1 and CDR2: ENHRY and SYGVKD. With V trimmed by 7 bases and J by 7 bases, 5 bases remained unmatched. Here the CDR3 DNA reads TGTGCCATCACCAAGACTAGCGGGGGAGAGCAGTACGTC. This encodes CAITKTSGGEQYV.

The chain is built from TRBV3-1 (or the pseudogene TRBV3-2) and TRBJ2-4, with 7 bases lining up with TRBD2. This CDR3 has 15 amino acids. J lost 5 bases, V lost 5 bases, and 9 bases had no gene match. Germline CDR1 is LGHDT and CDR2 is YNNKEL (reference sequence). CDR3 coding DNA: TGTGCCAGCAGCTCTAGCGGTCTAGTAGAAAACATTCAGTACTTC. Amino acid sequence: CASSSSGLVENIQYF.

The V call is TRBV7-3, the J call TRBJ2-3; no reliable D call. There are 13 residues in the CDR3. Trimming stripped 2 bases from V and 0 bases from J, with 3 bases between. CDR1 is SGHTA and CDR2 is FQGTGA in the germline V gene. CDR3 in amino acids: CASSLYSTDTQYF. In DNA form, the CDR3 reads TGTGCCAGCAGCTTATATAGCACAGATACGCAGTATTTT.

V usage is TRBV9 and J usage is TRBJ1-5; D may be TRBD1 (5 bases). Germline V CDR1 and CDR2: SGDLS, YYNGEE. Trimming pared 5 bases from V and 4 bases from J, leaving 22 bases between. CDR3 length: 17 amino acids. The DNA of the CDR3 is TGTGCCAGCAGAGACCTTAGGGGAAGGGTGGGGAATCAGCCCCAGCATTTT. Amino acid sequence: CASRDLRGRVGNQPQHF. The complete variable domain, with remaining parts taken from reference TRBV9 and TRBJ1-5, reads DSGVTQTPKHLITATGQRVTLRCSPRSGDLSVYWYQQSLDQGLQFLIQYYNGEERAKGNILERFSAQQFPDLHSELNLSSLELGDSALYFCASRDLRGRVGNQPQHFGDGTRLSIL.

This clone was seen only a few times. The DNA of the CDR3 is TGTGCCAGCAGTTTCGGGACAAACTACGAGCAGTACTTC. It is translated as CASSFGTNYEQYF. The chain links TRBV5-4 to TRBJ2-7; perhaps TRBD1 as D (6 bases). The CDR3 is made up of 13 amino acids. V was shortened by 5 bases and J by 3 bases, with 12 bases between the two germline ends. Germline V lookup: CDR1 SGHNT, CDR2 YYREEE (reference sequence).

This chain uses TRBV7-2 with TRBJ2-1; TRBD1 matches at 7 bases. Germline CDR1 is SGHTA and CDR2 is FQGNSA. The V and J ends lost 3 bases and 3 bases, in that order; junction bases with no gene match: 5. This CDR3 region has 15 residues. The CDR3 DNA follows: TGTGCCAGCAGCTTTAGGACAGGAGTCTACAATGAGCAGTTCTTC. It is translated as CASSFRTGVYNEQFF.

This chain connects TRBV24-1 to TRBJ2-2; no reliable D call. V lost 7 bases to trimming and J lost 0 bases, with 8 bases between them. Germline V gives CDR1 KGHDR, CDR2 SFDVKD. The CDR3 extends over 14 amino acids. The CDR3 DNA is TGTGCCACCAGCCAAGAGGCGAACACCGGGGAGCTGTTTTTT. It codes for CATSQEANTGELFF.

The sample holds one count of this clone. The chain joins TRBV11-3 to TRBJ2-7; tentatively, D is TRBD1 (5 bases). The germline gives CDR1 SGHNT, CDR2 YENEEA. V gave up 1 base and J gave up 4 bases, with 14 bases separating them. There are 15 residues in the CDR3. CDR3 region: CASSLGVQGRYEQYF. The CDR3, as DNA: TGTGCCAGCAGCTTAGGGGTTCAGGGTCGGTACGAGCAGTACTTC. Complete variable domain (other parts from reference TRBV11-3 and TRBJ2-7): EAGVVQSPRYKIIEKKQPVAFWCNPISGHNTLYWYLQNLGQGPELLIRYENEEAVDDSQLPKDRFSAERLKGVDSTLKIQPAELGDSAVYLCASSLGVQGRYEQYFGPGTRLTVT.

This clone was seen only a few times. The V and J genes are TRBV7-2 and TRBJ1-2; 7 positions agree with TRBD1. This CDR3 contains 15 residues. Germline V gene data show CDR1 as SGHTA and CDR2 as FQGNSA. Trimming took 5 bases from V and 2 from J; bases not matched to a gene: 8. CDR3 region: CASSLTGLTNYGYTF. CDR3 nucleotides: TGTGCCAGCAGCCTGACAGGGTTGACGAACTATGGCTACACCTTC.

The chain uses TRBV11-3 and TRBJ2-1, with 8 positions matching TRBD2. Germline CDR1 is SGHNT and CDR2 is YENEEA. The CDR3 extends over 16 amino acids. V lost 0 bases and J lost 3; bases outside the gene matches: 4. As DNA, the CDR3 is TGTGCCAGCAGCTTAGATAGCGGGAAGGGCTACAATGAGCAGTTCTTC. Its protein is CASSLDSGKGYNEQFF.

This clone appeared once. This chain connects TRBV2 to TRBJ1-1, with 7 bases fitting TRBD1. J lost 0 bases, V lost 6 bases, and 1 base had no gene match. The CDR3 has 13 amino acids. Germline V lookup: CDR1 SNHLY, CDR2 FYNNEI. CDR3 sequence reads: CASRQGVNTEAFF. CDR3 bases: TGTGCCAGCAGGCAGGGGGTGAACACTGAAGCTTTCTTT.

This clone was recorded a few times. V is TRBV7-8 and J is TRBJ1-2, with TRBD1 identical over 8 bases. J lost 3 bases, V lost 5 bases, and 11 bases had no gene match. The germline V gene has CDR1 SGHVS and CDR2 FQNEAQ. This CDR3 is 16 amino acids long. CDR3 residues: CASSLGQGASDYGYTF. The CDR3 DNA is TGTGCCAGCAGCCTAGGACAGGGAGCATCAGACTATGGCTACACCTTC.

J is TRBJ2-1 and V is TRBV27, with D perhaps matching TRBD2 (6 bases). This CDR3 spans 13 amino acids. The V and J ends lost 5 bases and 7 bases respectively, with 12 bases between them. From germline, CDR1 is MNHEY and CDR2 SMNVEV (reference sequence). CDR3 protein: CASSSLAPNEQFF. CDR3 nucleotides: TGTGCCAGCAGTAGTCTAGCGCCTAATGAGCAGTTCTTC.

For this clone: This sample also contains other DNA sequences that code for the same CDR3. The chain couples TRBV7-8 to TRBJ1-5; D call uncertain. CDR1 SGHVS and CDR2 FQNEAQ come from the germline V gene. V lost 1 base and J lost 4, with 11 bases in between. The CDR3 consists of 15 residues. The CDR3 here is CASSLEGGGNQPQHF. The CDR3 nucleotides read TGTGCCAGCAGCTTAGAGGGAGGCGGAAATCAGCCCCAGCATTTT.